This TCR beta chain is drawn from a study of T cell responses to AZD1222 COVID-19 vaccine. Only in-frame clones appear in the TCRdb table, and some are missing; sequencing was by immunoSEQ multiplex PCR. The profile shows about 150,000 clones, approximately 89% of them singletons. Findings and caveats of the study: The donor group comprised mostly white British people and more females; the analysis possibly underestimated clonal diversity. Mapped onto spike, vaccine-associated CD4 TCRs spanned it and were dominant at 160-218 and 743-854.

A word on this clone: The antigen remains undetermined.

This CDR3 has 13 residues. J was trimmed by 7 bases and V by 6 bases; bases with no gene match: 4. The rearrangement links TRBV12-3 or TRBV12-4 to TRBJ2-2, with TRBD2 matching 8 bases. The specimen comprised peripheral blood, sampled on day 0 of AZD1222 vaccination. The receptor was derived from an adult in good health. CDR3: CASRLAGRGELFF. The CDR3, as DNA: TGTGCCAGCAGGCTAGCGGGTCGCGGGGAGCTGTTTTTT.